This passage covers 27 T cell receptor beta chains from one sample sequenced in a study of response to subunit inactivated influenza vaccine. Each CDR3 protein gets one entry after TCRdb re-called the RT-PCR reads with MiXCR. There are roughly 760,000 distinct CDR3 sequences in the sample; approximately 21% occur only once, and 9.5% to 13% lies in the top ten. The sample here was PBMCs from blood, taken approximately 5 days after vaccination. The receptors shown here come from a man aged 45-60 years who received an inactivated influenza vaccine.

The J gene is TRBJ2-7, the V gene TRBV27, with 10 bases that match TRBD1. V gave up 6 bases and J gave up 3 bases; unmatched junction bases: 2. This CDR3 comprises 13 residues. CDR1 is MNHEY, CDR2 SMNVEV, per germline (reference sequence). In nucleotides, the CDR3 is TGTGCCAGCAGCGGGACAGGGGACTACGAGCAGTACTTC. It yields the protein CASSGTGDYEQYF.

This clonotype occurred a few times. The rearrangement links TRBV7-2 to TRBJ1-3; 7 bases match TRBD1. The CDR3 totals 13 residues. Germline lookup yields CDR1 SGHTA and CDR2 FQGNSA. The ends lost 5 bases at V and 2 bases at J; junction bases unmatched: 0. The CDR3 protein is CASSTGAGNTIYF. In DNA, the CDR3 is TGTGCCAGCAGCACAGGGGCTGGAAACACCATATATTTT. The whole variable domain, filled in from reference TRBV7-2 and TRBJ1-3, reads GAGVSQSPSNKVTEKGKDVELRCDPISGHTALYWYRQSLGQGLEFLIYFQGNSAPDKSGLPSDRFSAERTGGSVSTLTIQRTQQEDSAVYLCASSTGAGNTIYFGEGSWLTVV.

This clonotype has only a few counts. J is TRBJ2-7 and V is TRBV4-3; D might be TRBD2 (6 bases). Germline CDR1 LGHNA, CDR2 YSLEER. The CDR3 has 15 residues. V was clipped by 4 bases and J by 5 bases, with 18 bases between them. The CDR3 coding sequence is TGCGCCAGCAGCCCGCTGACAAGAAGCGGGCACGAGCAGTACTTC. This sequence encodes CASSPLTRSGHEQYF.

This clonotype has a handful of counts. This chain connects TRBV7-2 to TRBJ2-7; D perhaps matches TRBD1 (6 bases). V lost 4 bases and J lost 6, with 16 bases in between. The CDR3 runs 14 residues. In germline, CDR1 is SGHTA, CDR2 FQGNSA. CDR3 nucleotide sequence: TGTGCCAGCAGCTACCAACAGGGTTTCGGCGAGCAGTACTTC. Amino acid sequence: CASSYQQGFGEQYF.

The gene calls are TRBV11-2 and TRBJ2-3; 11 nucleotides match TRBD2. The CDR3 contains 17 residues. V lost 5 bases to trimming and J lost 1 base; unmatched junction nucleotides: 8. The germline V gene encodes CDR1 SGHAT and CDR2 FQNNGV. The CDR3 here is CASSPLPGLAGTDTQYF. DNA for the CDR3: TGTGCCAGCAGCCCGTTACCGGGACTAGCGGGCACAGATACGCAGTATTTT.

The chain carries TRBV11-2 and TRBJ1-2; D perhaps matches TRBD1 (5 bases). V gave up 0 bases and J gave up 2 bases, with 13 bases separating them. The V gene's germline CDR1 is SGHAT and CDR2 FQNNGV. The CDR3 extends over 16 amino acids. CDR3 nucleotides: TGTGCCAGCAGCTTAGATCGCGCAGGGCTGAACTATGGCTACACCTTC. This sequence encodes CASSLDRAGLNYGYTF.

This rearrangement joins TRBV3-1 to TRBJ2-2; the D gene is possibly TRBD1 (5 bases). Germline CDR1 reads LGHDT; CDR2 reads YNNKEL (reference sequence). The V end was cut by 4 bases, the J end by 6 bases, with 9 bases between. The CDR3 is 13 residues long. The chain's CDR3 is CASSPVRAGELFF. In nucleotides, the CDR3 is TGTGCCAGCAGCCCAGTCAGGGCCGGGGAGCTGTTTTTT.

The chain is built from TRBV20-1 and TRBJ2-7, with D possibly TRBD2 on 5 matching bases. Germline lookup yields CDR1 DFQATT and CDR2 SNEGSKA (reference sequence). This CDR3 comprises 13 residues. Trimming pared 0 bases from V and 4 bases from J, leaving 10 bases between. This CDR3 reads CSARDLTSYEQYF. CDR3 bases: TGCAGTGCTAGAGATCTCACTAGTTACGAGCAGTACTTC.

V is TRBV7-9 and J is TRBJ2-5; possibly TRBD2 for D (7 bases). Between the trimmed V and J ends, which lost 5 bases and 7 bases, there was a span of 20 bases. Germline CDR1 SEHNR, CDR2 FQNEAQ (reference sequence). The CDR3 is 15 amino acids. Here the CDR3 reads CASSNFGAGAGTQYF. The CDR3 DNA sequence: TGTGCCAGCAGCAATTTCGGGGCGGGGGCCGGGACCCAGTACTTC.

This clonotype was seen more than once but under ten times. The chain is built from TRBV13 and TRBJ1-4, with D possibly matching TRBD1 (6 bases). CDR3 length equals 14 residues. Germline CDR1 is PRHDT and CDR2 is FYEKMQ (reference sequence). The ends were cut back, 7 bases at V and 5 bases at J, with 14 bases in the middle. The CDR3 spells CASTADRKNEKLFF. The CDR3 nucleotides are TGTGCCAGCACTGCGGACAGAAAGAATGAAAAACTGTTTTTT.

V and J are TRBV7-9 and TRBJ2-7; TRBD1 matches 9 bases. This CDR3 has 14 residues. J was trimmed by 5 bases and V by 5 bases; bases with no gene match: 7. CDR1 is SEHNR, CDR2 FQNEAQ, per germline (reference sequence). Here the CDR3 DNA reads TGTGCCAGCAGCCCCCGGACAGGGGTTAACGAGCAGTACTTC. Amino acids: CASSPRTGVNEQYF.

This clonotype was picked up a small number of times. The chain has TRBV10-3 and TRBJ2-5; D gene uncertain. This CDR3 spans 15 amino acids. V gave up 0 bases and J gave up 3 bases, with 11 bases separating them. Germline V gene lookup returns CDR1 ENHRY and CDR2 SYGVKD. CDR3 DNA: TGTGCCATCAGTGAGTCGTCGTCAGCTGAAGAGACCCAGTACTTC. It codes for CAISESSSAEETQYF.

The chain couples TRBV28 to TRBJ2-7; TRBD2 matches 8 bases. With V trimmed by 6 bases and J by 1 base, 14 bases remained unmatched. CDR3 length equals 17 residues. CDR1 MDHEN and CDR2 SYDVKM come from the germline V gene. The CDR3 nucleotides read TGTGCCAGCAGCCACGGGACTAGTTTATTCGGGTCCTACGAGCAGTACTTC. It codes for CASSHGTSLFGSYEQYF.

This clonotype was found a few times. CDR3 amino acids: CAISEGLFTDTQYF. The CDR3 bases are TGTGCCATCAGTGAGGGACTCTTCACAGATACGCAGTATTTT. V gene TRBV10-3 combines with J gene TRBJ2-3, with D tentatively TRBD2 (5 bases). The CDR3 loop spans 14 amino acids. Deletions cut 2 bases from V and 2 bases from J, with 8 bases between. CDR1 is ENHRY and CDR2 is SYGVKD in the germline V gene.

The DNA of the CDR3 is TGCGCCAGCAGCCCCATCGGGGGGGGGTTCAATGAGCAGTTCTTC. It translates to CASSPIGGGFNEQFF. V and J are TRBV5-1 and TRBJ2-1; TRBD2 agrees at 8 bases. The CDR3 length is 15 residues. Germline CDR1 and CDR2: SGHRS and YFSETQ. The V gene end was trimmed by 4 bases and the J gene end by 6 bases; junction bases not matched to a gene: 9.

This clonotype was detected a few times. The rearrangement joins TRBV20-1 to TRBJ2-3; the D is unclear. Germline CDR1 DFQATT, CDR2 SNEGSKA (reference sequence). CDR3 length: 10 amino acids. The DNA for the CDR3 is TGCAGCTATCTCACAGATACGCAGTATTTT. Translation: CSYLTDTQYF.

This clonotype has only a few counts. The rearrangement uses TRBV5-8 and TRBJ2-1; D might be TRBD2 (6 bases). V was trimmed by 0 bases and J by 4 bases, leaving 11 bases between them. CDR3 length: 15 amino acids. CDR1 is SGHTS, CDR2 YDEGEE, per germline. The CDR3 DNA sequence: TGTGCCAGCAGCTTGGGGGGGGACTGGTACAATGAGCAGTTCTTC. The encoded protein is CASSLGGDWYNEQFF.

The chain employs TRBV29-1 and TRBJ2-5, with TRBD1 matching over 10 bases. There are 14 residues in the CDR3. Germline CDR1 is SQVTM and CDR2 is ANQGSEA. Trimming cost V 4 bases and J 4 bases; bases outside gene matches: 6. DNA of the CDR3: TGCAGCGTTGGCGGGACAGGGGTGGGAGAGACCCAGTACTTC. It encodes CSVGGTGVGETQYF.

V and J are TRBV27 and TRBJ2-2; 13 nucleotides line up with TRBD2. The V gene end was trimmed by 3 bases and the J gene end by 6 bases; junction bases not matched to a gene: 4. In germline, CDR1 is MNHEY, CDR2 SMNVEV (reference sequence). CDR3 length equals 16 residues. The CDR3 is CASSFVGLAGAGELFF. The CDR3 DNA reads TGTGCCAGCAGTTTCGTCGGACTAGCGGGAGCCGGGGAGCTGTTTTTT.

There are many counts of this clonotype. J is TRBJ2-7 and V is TRBV7-8, with D uncertain. This CDR3 is 11 amino acids long. Trimming cost V 5 bases and J 3 bases, with 5 bases left between them. The germline V gene encodes CDR1 SGHVS and CDR2 FQNEAQ. The DNA for the CDR3 is TGTGCCAGCAGCCACTACTACGAGCAGTACTTC. This encodes CASSHYYEQYF.

This chain connects TRBV6-5 to TRBJ2-4; D gene unclear. The germline V and J ends were trimmed by 0 bases and 0 bases, with 6 bases remaining between them. Germline CDR1 and CDR2: MNHEY and SVGAGI. This CDR3 is 15 amino acids long. CDR3 amino acids: CASSYSTLAKNIQYF. Here the CDR3 DNA reads TGTGCCAGCAGTTACTCGACATTAGCCAAAAACATTCAGTACTTC.

This clonotype was recorded a few times. The V gene is TRBV20-1, the J gene TRBJ2-7, with D possibly TRBD1 on 6 matching bases. Germline V lookup: CDR1 DFQATT, CDR2 SNEGSKA (reference sequence). The CDR3 runs 15 residues. V lost 1 base and J lost 7, with 20 bases in between. DNA of the CDR3: TGCAGTGCTAGAGTGAGGCAGGGGTTGTATGGGGAGCAGTACTTC. Translating gives CSARVRQGLYGEQYF.

The chain couples TRBV20-1 to TRBJ2-7; tentatively, D is TRBD2 (6 bases). Between the trimmed V and J ends, which lost 5 bases and 2 bases, there was a span of 19 bases. The CDR3 loop spans 15 amino acids. The germline CDR1 and CDR2 sequences are DFQATT and SNEGSKA (reference sequence). CDR3 coding DNA: TGCAGTGCTTACCCGGTGGGACTGGCAACCTACGAGCAGTACTTC. It is translated as CSAYPVGLATYEQYF.

In its sample, this clonotype was seen a few times. This chain joins TRBV29-1 and TRBJ1-5; no clear D gene. The CDR3 extends over 13 amino acids. CDR1 SQVTM and CDR2 ANQGSEA come from the germline V gene. Trimming pared 7 bases from V and 6 bases from J, leaving 16 bases between. CDR3 protein: CSAGWGLSQPQHF. CDR3 DNA sequence: TGCAGCGCTGGGTGGGGTTTGAGTCAGCCCCAGCATTTT.

This clonotype was detected a few times. This sequence joins TRBV11-2 and TRBJ2-7, with D maybe TRBD2 (6 bases). CDR1 and CDR2 (germline): SGHAT, FQNNGV. V lost 2 bases to trimming and J lost 6 bases, with 11 bases between them. This CDR3 contains 13 residues. The CDR3 DNA is TGTGCCAGCAGCTTAAATGAGGGACTCGAGCAGTACTTC. Amino acids: CASSLNEGLEQYF.

The genes are TRBV5-6 and TRBJ1-4, with a tentative D call TRBD1 (6 bases). Germline assignment: CDR1 SGHDT and CDR2 YYEEEE. The CDR3 runs 16 residues. Between the trimmed V and J ends, which lost 2 bases and 0 bases, there was a span of 11 bases. DNA for the CDR3: TGTGCCAGCAGCTTTGGACAGATTGCAACTAATGAAAAACTGTTTTTT. Translating it yields CASSFGQIATNEKLFF.

The chain has TRBV6-2 or TRBV6-3 and TRBJ2-7; TRBD2 might be the D (6 bases). V was shortened by 8 bases and J by 6 bases, with 23 bases between the two germline ends. This CDR3 has 15 residues. The V gene's germline CDR1 is MNHEY and CDR2 SVGEGT. The CDR3 region has the DNA TGTGCCAGCCGTAACCCATTCGGCGGGGTAGGCGAGCAGTACTTC. As protein: CASRNPFGGVGEQYF.